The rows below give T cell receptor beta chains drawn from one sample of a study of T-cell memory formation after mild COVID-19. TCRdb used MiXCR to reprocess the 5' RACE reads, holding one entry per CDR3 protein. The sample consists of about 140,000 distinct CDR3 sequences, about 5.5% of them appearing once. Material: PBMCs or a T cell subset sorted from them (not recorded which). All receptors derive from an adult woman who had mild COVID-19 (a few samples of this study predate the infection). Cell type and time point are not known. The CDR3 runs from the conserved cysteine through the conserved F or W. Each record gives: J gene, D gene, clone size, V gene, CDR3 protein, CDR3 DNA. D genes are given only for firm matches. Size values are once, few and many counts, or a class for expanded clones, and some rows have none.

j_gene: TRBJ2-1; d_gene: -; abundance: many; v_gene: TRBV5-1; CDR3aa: CASSAQGGYNEQFF; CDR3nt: TGCGCCAGCAGCGCGCAGGGAGGCTACAATGAGCAGTTCTTC
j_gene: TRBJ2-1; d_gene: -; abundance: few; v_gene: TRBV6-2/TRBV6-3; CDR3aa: CASILDHSHNEQFF; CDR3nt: TGTGCCAGTATTCTTGACCACAGCCACAATGAGCAGTTCTTC
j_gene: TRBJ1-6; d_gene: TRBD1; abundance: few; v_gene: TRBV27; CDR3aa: CASSARQGPYNSPLHF; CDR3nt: TGTGCCAGCAGTGCACGACAGGGCCCCTATAATTCACCCCTCCACTTT
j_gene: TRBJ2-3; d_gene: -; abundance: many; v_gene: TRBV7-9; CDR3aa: CASNGMAWDTQYF; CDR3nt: TGTGCCAGCAACGGGATGGCGTGGGATACGCAGTATTTT
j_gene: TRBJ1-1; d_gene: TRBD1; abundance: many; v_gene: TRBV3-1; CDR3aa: CASSQLGTGGTEAFF; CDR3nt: TGTGCCAGCAGCCAACTTGGGACAGGGGGCACTGAAGCTTTCTTT
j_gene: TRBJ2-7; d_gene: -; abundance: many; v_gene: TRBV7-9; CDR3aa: CASSSAYEQYF; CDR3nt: TGTGCCAGCAGCTCAGCCTACGAGCAGTACTTC
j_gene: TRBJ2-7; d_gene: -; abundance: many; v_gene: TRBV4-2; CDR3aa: CASSQAGGEQYF; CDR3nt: TGTGCCAGCAGCCAAGCGGGTGGAGAGCAGTACTTC
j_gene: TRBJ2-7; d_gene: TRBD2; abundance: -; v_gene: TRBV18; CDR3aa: CASSPSGRSHYEQYF; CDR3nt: TGTGCCAGCTCACCTAGCGGGAGGTCCCATTACGAGCAGTACTTC
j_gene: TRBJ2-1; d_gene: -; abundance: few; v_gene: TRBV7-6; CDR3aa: CASSLRSSGPNLYNEQFF; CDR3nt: TGTGCCAGCAGCTTAAGGTCATCAGGTCCGAACCTCTACAATGAGCAGTTCTTC
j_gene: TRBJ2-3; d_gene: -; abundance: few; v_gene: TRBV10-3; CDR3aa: CAISPRGGSDTQYF; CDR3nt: TGTGCCATCAGCCCCCGAGGGGGGTCAGATACGCAGTATTTT
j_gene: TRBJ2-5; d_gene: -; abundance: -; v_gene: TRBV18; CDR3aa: CASSPGGARVVETQYF; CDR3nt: TGTGCCAGCTCACCAGGCGGAGCAAGGGTTGTTGAGACCCAGTACTTC
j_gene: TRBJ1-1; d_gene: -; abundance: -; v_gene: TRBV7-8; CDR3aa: CASSLEGRGTEAFF; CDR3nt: TGTGCCAGCAGCTTAGAGGGCCGGGGCACTGAAGCTTTCTTT
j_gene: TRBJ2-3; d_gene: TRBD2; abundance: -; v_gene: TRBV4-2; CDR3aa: CASSQRREGGDTQYF; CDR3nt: TGTGCCAGCAGCCAAAGGCGGGAGGGGGGAGATACGCAGTATTTT
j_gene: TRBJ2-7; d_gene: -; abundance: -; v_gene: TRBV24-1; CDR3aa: CATSDLTGRGYF; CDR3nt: TGTGCCACCAGTGATTTGACCGGACGCGGGTACTTC
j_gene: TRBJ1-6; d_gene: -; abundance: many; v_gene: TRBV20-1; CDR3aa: CSANGQLRDNSPLHF; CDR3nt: TGCAGTGCTAACGGGCAGTTAAGGGATAATTCACCCCTCCACTTT
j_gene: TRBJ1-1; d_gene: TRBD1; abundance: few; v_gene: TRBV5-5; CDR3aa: CASSDGTGGITTEAFF; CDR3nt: TGTGCCAGCAGTGATGGGACAGGGGGGATAACCACTGAAGCTTTCTTT
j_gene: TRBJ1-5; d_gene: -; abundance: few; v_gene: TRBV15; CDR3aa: CATSRSQGQDQPQHF; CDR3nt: TGTGCCACCAGCAGATCACAGGGCCAGGATCAGCCCCAGCATTTT
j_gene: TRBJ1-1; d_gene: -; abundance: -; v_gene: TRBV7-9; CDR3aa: CASSSATGNMGPEAFF; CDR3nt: TGTGCCAGCAGCTCTGCCACCGGTAACATGGGACCTGAAGCTTTCTTT
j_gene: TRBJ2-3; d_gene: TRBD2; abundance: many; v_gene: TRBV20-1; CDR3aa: CSAPLAGGPDTQYF; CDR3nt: TGCAGTGCTCCCCTAGCGGGAGGGCCAGATACGCAGTATTTT
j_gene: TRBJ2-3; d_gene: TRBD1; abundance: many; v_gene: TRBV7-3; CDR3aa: CASSLRQGTDTQYF; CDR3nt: TGTGCCAGCAGCTTAAGACAGGGAACAGATACGCAGTATTTT
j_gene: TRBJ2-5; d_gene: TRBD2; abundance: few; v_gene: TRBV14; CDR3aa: CASSPRLAGWETQYF; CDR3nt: TGTGCCAGCAGCCCCCGTCTAGCGGGATGGGAGACCCAGTACTTC
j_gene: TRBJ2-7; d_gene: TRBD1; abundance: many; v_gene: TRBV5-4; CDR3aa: CASSPGQGRSVYEQYF; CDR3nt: TGTGCCAGCAGCCCAGGACAGGGTCGATCGGTCTACGAGCAGTACTTC
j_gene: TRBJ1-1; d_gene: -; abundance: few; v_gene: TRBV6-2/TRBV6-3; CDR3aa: CASSKAGGMNTEAFF; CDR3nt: TGTGCCAGCAGTAAAGCTGGGGGCATGAACACTGAAGCTTTCTTT
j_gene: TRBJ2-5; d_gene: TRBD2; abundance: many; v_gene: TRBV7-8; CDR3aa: CASSHIRLAGGGETQYF; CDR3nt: TGTGCCAGCAGCCACATAAGACTAGCGGGAGGGGGAGAGACCCAGTACTTC
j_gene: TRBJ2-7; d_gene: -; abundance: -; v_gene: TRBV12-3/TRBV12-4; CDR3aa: CASSLAGGTATYEQYF; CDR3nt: TGTGCCAGCAGTTTAGCGGGCGGGACAGCTACCTACGAGCAGTACTTC
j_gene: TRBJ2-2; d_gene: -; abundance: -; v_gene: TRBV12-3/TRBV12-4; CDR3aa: CASSWDLTRGELFF; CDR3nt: TGTGCCAGCAGCTGGGACCTGACTCGGGGGGAGCTGTTTTTT
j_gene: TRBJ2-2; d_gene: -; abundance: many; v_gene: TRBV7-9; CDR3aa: CASNTPARGGAGELFF; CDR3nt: TGTGCCAGCAACACCCCAGCCCGGGGAGGCGCCGGGGAGCTGTTTTTT
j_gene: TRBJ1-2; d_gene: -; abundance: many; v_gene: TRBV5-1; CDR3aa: CASSLEFRGPSAMNSYTF; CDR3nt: TGCGCCAGCAGCTTGGAGTTCCGGGGCCCCTCCGCTATGAATAGCTACACCTTC
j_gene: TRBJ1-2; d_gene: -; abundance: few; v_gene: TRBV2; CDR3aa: CASSLKQGDYGYTF; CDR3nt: TGTGCCAGCAGCCTTAAACAGGGAGACTATGGCTACACCTTC
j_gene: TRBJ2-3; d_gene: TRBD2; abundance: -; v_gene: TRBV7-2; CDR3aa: CASSTQSRGGDTQYF; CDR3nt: TGTGCCAGCAGCACGCAGAGTCGCGGGGGGGATACGCAGTATTTT
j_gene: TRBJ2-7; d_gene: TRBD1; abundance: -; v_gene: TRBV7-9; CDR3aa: CASSSIYPTGESSF; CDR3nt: TGTGCCAGCAGCTCAATTTACCCCACAGGGGAATCTAGCTTC
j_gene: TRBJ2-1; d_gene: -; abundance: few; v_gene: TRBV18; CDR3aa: CASSPGGEQFF; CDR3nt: TGTGCCAGCTCACCAGGAGGTGAGCAGTTCTTC
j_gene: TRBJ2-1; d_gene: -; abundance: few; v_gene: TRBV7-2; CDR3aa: CASSTAGYNEQFF; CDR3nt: TGTGCCAGCAGTACTGCAGGGTACAATGAGCAGTTCTTC
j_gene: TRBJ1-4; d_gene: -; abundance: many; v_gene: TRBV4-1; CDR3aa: CASSPVGGPRGEKLFF; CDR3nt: TGCGCCAGCAGCCCTGTGGGTGGTCCTAGGGGTGAAAAACTGTTTTTT
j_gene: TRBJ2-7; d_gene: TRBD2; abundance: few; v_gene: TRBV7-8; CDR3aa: CASSLVRQVAGDEQYF; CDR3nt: TGTGCCAGCAGCTTAGTACGTCAAGTGGCGGGAGACGAGCAGTACTTC
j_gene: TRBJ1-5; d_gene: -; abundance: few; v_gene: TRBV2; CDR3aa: CASSITAWSSVGNQPQHF; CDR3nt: TGTGCCAGCAGCATAACGGCTTGGAGCAGCGTTGGCAATCAGCCCCAGCATTTT
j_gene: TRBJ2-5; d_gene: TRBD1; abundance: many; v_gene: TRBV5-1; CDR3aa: CASSLPGTAQETQYF; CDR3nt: TGCGCCAGCAGCTTGCCTGGGACAGCCCAGGAGACCCAGTACTTC
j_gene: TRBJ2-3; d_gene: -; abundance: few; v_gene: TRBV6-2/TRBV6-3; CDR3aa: CASSRSFGTDTQYF; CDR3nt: TGTGCCAGCAGCCGATCTTTCGGCACAGATACGCAGTATTTT
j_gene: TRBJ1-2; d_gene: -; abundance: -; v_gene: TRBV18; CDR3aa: CASSREYGYTF; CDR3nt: TGTGCCAGCTCAAGGGAATATGGCTACACCTTC
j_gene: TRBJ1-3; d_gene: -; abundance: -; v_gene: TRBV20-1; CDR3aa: CSVKRQFGNTIYF; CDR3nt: TGCAGTGTAAAACGGCAGTTTGGAAACACCATATATTTT
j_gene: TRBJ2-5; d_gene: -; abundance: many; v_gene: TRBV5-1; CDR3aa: CASSRYQETQYF; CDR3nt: TGCGCCAGCAGCCGGTACCAAGAGACCCAGTACTTC
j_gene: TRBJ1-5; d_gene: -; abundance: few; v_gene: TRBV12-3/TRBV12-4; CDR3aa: CASSLRQRGGPQHF; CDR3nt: TGTGCCAGCAGTCTACGACAGCGTGGGGGGCCCCAGCATTTT
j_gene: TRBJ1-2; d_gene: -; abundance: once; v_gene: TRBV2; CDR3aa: CASTAGGYTF; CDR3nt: TGTGCCAGCACGGCCGGCGGCTACACCTTC
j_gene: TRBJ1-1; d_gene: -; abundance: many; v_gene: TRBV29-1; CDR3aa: CSVEGVGTEAFF; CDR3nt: TGCAGCGTTGAAGGGGTAGGGACTGAAGCTTTCTTT
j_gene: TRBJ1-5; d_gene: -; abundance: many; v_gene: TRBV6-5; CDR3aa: CASSSRQIEKPQHF; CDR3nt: TGTGCCAGCAGCTCCCGACAGATCGAGAAGCCCCAGCATTTT
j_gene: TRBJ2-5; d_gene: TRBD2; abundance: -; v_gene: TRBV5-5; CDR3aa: CASSHGLAAQETQYF; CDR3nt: TGTGCCAGCAGCCACGGACTAGCGGCCCAAGAGACCCAGTACTTC
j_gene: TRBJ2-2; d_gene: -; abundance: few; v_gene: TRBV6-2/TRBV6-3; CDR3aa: CASRIGPNTGELFF; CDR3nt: TGTGCCAGCAGAATAGGGCCTAACACCGGGGAGCTGTTTTTT
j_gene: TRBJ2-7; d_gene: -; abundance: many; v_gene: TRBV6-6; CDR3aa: CASSRIRDGSYEQYF; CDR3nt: TGTGCCAGCAGTAGGATCCGGGACGGATCCTACGAGCAGTACTTC
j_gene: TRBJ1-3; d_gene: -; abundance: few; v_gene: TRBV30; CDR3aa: CAWEPDFSSGNTIYF; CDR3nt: TGTGCCTGGGAGCCGGACTTCTCCTCTGGAAACACCATATATTTT
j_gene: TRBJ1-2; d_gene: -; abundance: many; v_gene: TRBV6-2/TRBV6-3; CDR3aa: CASSRAGTTGYGYTF; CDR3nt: TGTGCCAGCAGCCGAGCCGGGACGACGGGGTATGGCTACACCTTC